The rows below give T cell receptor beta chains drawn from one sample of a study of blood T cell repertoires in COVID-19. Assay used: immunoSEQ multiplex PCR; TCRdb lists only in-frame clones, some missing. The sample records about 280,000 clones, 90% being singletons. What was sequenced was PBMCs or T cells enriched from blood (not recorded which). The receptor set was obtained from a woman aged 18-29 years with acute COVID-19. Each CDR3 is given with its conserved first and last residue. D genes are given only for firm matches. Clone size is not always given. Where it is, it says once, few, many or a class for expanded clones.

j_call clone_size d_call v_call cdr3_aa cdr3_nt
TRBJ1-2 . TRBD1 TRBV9 CASSIGQGYGYTF TGTGCCAGCAGCATCGGACAGGGCTATGGCTACACCTTC
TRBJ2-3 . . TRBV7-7 CASSFGRRGADTQYF TGTGCTAGCAGCTTTGGGCGTCGGGGGGCCGATACGCAGTATTTT
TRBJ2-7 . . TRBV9 CASSVQADISYEQYF TGTGCCAGCAGCGTACAAGCCGACATCTCCTACGAGCAGTACTTC
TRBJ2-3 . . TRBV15 CATSPSGQLTTQYF TGTGCCACCAGCCCCTCAGGACAACTTACTACGCAGTATTTT
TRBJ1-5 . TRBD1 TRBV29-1 CSVLLRWDSTNQPQHF TGCAGCGTTCTTCTCCGTTGGGACAGTACCAATCAGCCCCAGCATTTT
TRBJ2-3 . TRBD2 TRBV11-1 CASSRTSGIRDTQYF TGTGCCAGCAGCCGGACTAGCGGGATAAGGGATACGCAGTATTTT
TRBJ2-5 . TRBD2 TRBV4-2 CASSQGRITSGRSPETQYF TGTGCCAGCAGCCAAGGGCGAATTACTAGCGGGAGATCTCCGGAGACCCAGTACTTC
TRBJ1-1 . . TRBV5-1 CASSLSAGGRNTEAFF TGCGCCAGCAGCTTGAGTGCCGGCGGGAGAAACACTGAAGCTTTCTTT
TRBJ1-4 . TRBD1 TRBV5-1 CASSPGTGVTNEKLFF TGCGCCAGCAGCCCTGGGACAGGGGTCACTAATGAAAAACTGTTTTTT
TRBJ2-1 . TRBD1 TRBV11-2 CASSNLGQGSHQQFF TGTGCCAGCAGCAACCTCGGACAGGGGTCACATCAGCAGTTCTTC
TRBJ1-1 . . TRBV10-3 CAISPGGNTEAFF TGTGCCATCAGTCCAGGAGGGAACACTGAAGCTTTCTTT
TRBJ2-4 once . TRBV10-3 CAISEFLADENIQYF TGTGCCATCAGTGAGTTTCTAGCCGACGAAAACATTCAGTACTTC
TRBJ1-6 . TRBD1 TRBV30 CAWSRTGQVFNSPLHF TGTGCCTGGAGCCGGACGGGACAGGTTTTTAATTCACCCCTCCACTTT
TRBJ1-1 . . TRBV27 CASSLYPRETEAFF TGTGCCAGCAGTTTATACCCCCGGGAGACTGAAGCTTTCTTT
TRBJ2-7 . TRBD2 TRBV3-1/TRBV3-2 CASSQDRGLAGGSYEQYF TGTGCCAGCAGCCAAGATCGTGGACTAGCGGGGGGATCCTACGAGCAGTACTTC
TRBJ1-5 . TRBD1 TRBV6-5 CASSWGQGRNQPQHF TGTGCCAGCAGTTGGGGACAGGGGCGTAATCAGCCCCAGCATTTT